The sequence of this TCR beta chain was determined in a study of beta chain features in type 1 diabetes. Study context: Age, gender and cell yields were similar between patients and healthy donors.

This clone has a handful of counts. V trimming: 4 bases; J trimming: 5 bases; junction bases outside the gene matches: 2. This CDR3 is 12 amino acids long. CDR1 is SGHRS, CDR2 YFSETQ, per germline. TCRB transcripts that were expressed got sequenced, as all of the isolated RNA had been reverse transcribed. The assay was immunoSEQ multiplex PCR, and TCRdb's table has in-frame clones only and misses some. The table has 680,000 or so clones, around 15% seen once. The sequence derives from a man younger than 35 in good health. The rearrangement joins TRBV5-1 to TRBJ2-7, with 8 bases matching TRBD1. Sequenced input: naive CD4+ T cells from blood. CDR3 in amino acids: CASSLQGDEQYF. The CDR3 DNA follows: TGCGCCAGCAGCCTACAGGGGGACGAGCAGTACTTC.